The 22 T cell receptor beta chains below were found in one sample sequenced in a study of metastatic and nonmetastatic thyroid tumors. Treatment of any kind had been given to no patient before thyroid surgery. Using MiXCR, TCRdb reanalyzed the PCR reads. The sample has roughly 30,000 clones; under 20% are singletons. The sequenced material came from blood. Receptor source: a female donor with papillary thyroid cancer or a benign thyroid nodule (not recorded which). Some clones in this sample may be carry-over from other donors' samples.

This sequence joins TRBV20-1 and TRBJ2-7; unclear D gene. V was trimmed by 0 bases and J by 3 bases, leaving 15 bases between them. This CDR3 contains 15 residues. Germline V gene lookup returns CDR1 DFQATT and CDR2 SNEGSKA (reference sequence). CDR3 protein: CSARDVAVDDYEQYF. DNA for the CDR3: TGCAGTGCTAGAGATGTAGCAGTAGACGACTACGAGCAGTACTTC.

The V and J genes are TRBV14 and TRBJ2-5, with D possibly matching TRBD2 (6 bases). This CDR3 comprises 14 residues. V lost 4 bases to trimming and J lost 7 bases, with 16 bases between them. Germline V gene sequence: CDR1 SGHDN, CDR2 FVKESK. The CDR3 sequence is CASSRDLAIGTQYF. Written as DNA, the CDR3 is TGTGCCAGCAGCCGCGATCTAGCGATAGGGACCCAGTACTTC.

V usage is TRBV7-9 and J usage is TRBJ2-7; D unresolved. This CDR3 region has 15 residues. Between the trimmed V and J ends, which lost 1 base and 2 bases, there was a span of 12 bases. The germline V gene encodes CDR1 SEHNR and CDR2 FQNEAQ (reference sequence). The CDR3 DNA is TGTGCCAGCAGCTTAGACCACCCGACCACCTACGAGCAGTACTTC. It is translated as CASSLDHPTTYEQYF.

This chain connects TRBV6-2 or TRBV6-3 to TRBJ1-5, with unresolved D. Germline-derived CDR1 and CDR2 are MNHEY and SVGEGT. The CDR3 covers 15 residues. Trimming removed 7 bases from V and 0 bases from J, with 13 bases in between. CDR3 bases: TGTGCCAGCACCAAAGGGCAGTATAGCAATCAGCCCCAGCATTTT. As protein: CASTKGQYSNQPQHF.

This clone occurred many times. Distinct nucleotide sequences in the sample also encode this CDR3. The chain recombines TRBV6-4 with TRBJ2-2; D is unresolved. Germline V gene data show CDR1 as MRHNA and CDR2 as SNTAGT. The CDR3 runs 14 residues. Trimming took 5 bases from V and 5 from J, leaving 12 bases between them. The CDR3 here is CASSSGEETGELFF. The DNA for the CDR3 is TGTGCCAGCAGTTCAGGAGAGGAAACCGGGGAGCTGTTTTTT.

This clone has a count of ten or more. The chain is built from TRBV6-5 and TRBJ2-3; 9 bases map to TRBD2. Per germline, CDR1 MNHEY and CDR2 SVGAGI. The J segment lost 1 base and the V segment lost 5 bases, leaving 13 bases of the junction unmatched. This CDR3 is 18 amino acids long. The CDR3 loop is CASSLTTLAGVGTDTQYF. CDR3 sequence (DNA): TGTGCCAGCAGTCTCACTACTTTAGCGGGGGTGGGCACAGATACGCAGTATTTT.

Turning to this clone: One end of the junction does not line up with germline, which may come from a read error. This chain links TRBV5-1 with TRBJ2-7; TRBD2 agrees at 7 bases. CDR1 is SGHRS and CDR2 is YFSETQ in the germline V gene. This CDR3 comprises 17 residues. The CDR3 bases are TGCGCCAGTAGCTCCACGGGACTATCGGGGCAAGGGGACGAGCAGTACTTC. It encodes CASSSTGLSGQGDEQYF.

This clone was recorded many times. The chain couples TRBV29-1 to TRBJ1-2; D gene uncertain. CDR3 size: 10 residues. Looked up from germline, CDR1 is SQVTM and CDR2 is ANQGSEA. V shed 4 bases and J shed 10 bases, with 10 bases lying between them. CDR3 protein: CSVGGTTYTF. As DNA, the CDR3 is TGCAGCGTTGGGGGAACGACCTACACCTTC.

This clone has at least ten counts. The chain carries TRBV6-1 and TRBJ2-5; D remains ambiguous. The CDR3 loop spans 15 amino acids. The ends were cut back, 7 bases at V and 5 bases at J, with 20 bases in the middle. The V gene's germline CDR1 is MNHNS and CDR2 SASEGT. This CDR3 is CASTKRLGLRETQYF. Here the CDR3 DNA reads TGTGCCAGCACGAAACGCCTAGGGCTCAGGGAGACCCAGTACTTC.

This clone occurred a few times. V and J are TRBV6-1 and TRBJ1-5, with a tentative D call TRBD1 (5 bases). The germline V gene has CDR1 MNHNS and CDR2 SASEGT. The CDR3 is 13 residues long. Trimming left V 7 bases short and J 6 bases short, with 13 bases between. The CDR3 DNA reads as TGTGCCAGCATGGGGGGGTCGTGTCAGCCCCAGCATTTT. Translating gives CASMGGSCQPQHF.

The table lists this clone with a count of one. The conserved phenylalanine or tryptophan is not found at the CDR3 terminus, so this likely reflects a read error. The DNA is omitted, as the CDR3 cannot be located on it reliably, and the CDR3 follows TCRdb's listing. The rearrangement joins TRBV24-1 to TRBJ2-2; TRBD1 is the table's D call, not checked against the DNA. The germline CDR1 and CDR2 sequences are KGHDR and SFDVKD. The CDR3 has 13 amino acids, counting both end residues. The CDR3 reads CATSDFPPSDRKT.

The V gene is TRBV20-1, the J gene TRBJ1-1, with D perhaps TRBD1 (5 bases). Trimming left V 0 bases short and J 0 bases short, with 11 bases between. The V gene's germline CDR1 is DFQATT and CDR2 SNEGSKA (reference sequence). The CDR3 contains 15 residues. CDR3 residues: CSARDQGVMNTEAFF. CDR3 DNA: TGCAGTGCTAGAGATCAGGGTGTCATGAACACTGAAGCTTTCTTT.

In its sample, this clone ranks as medium-sized. The same CDR3 can be traced to other DNA sequences in this sample. The chain joins TRBV27 to TRBJ1-5; 8 bases map to TRBD1. Unmatched junction bases numbered 8, after V lost 7 bases and J lost 3 bases. CDR3 length: 15 residues. Looked up from germline, CDR1 is MNHEY and CDR2 is SMNVEV (reference sequence). CDR3 amino acids: CASKSGTGSNQPQHF. The CDR3 coding sequence is TGTGCCAGCAAATCCGGGACAGGCTCCAATCAGCCCCAGCATTTT.

In its sample, this clone was seen many times. The chain is built from TRBV12-3 or TRBV12-4 and TRBJ1-1; D may be TRBD1 (5 bases). The CDR3 runs to 14 residues. The V and J ends lost 2 bases and 4 bases respectively, with 11 bases between them. In DNA form, the CDR3 reads TGTGCCAGCAGTTTATTGGGAGGGGCCACTGAAGCTTTCTTT. It yields the protein CASSLLGGATEAFF.

There are many counts of this clone. V and J are TRBV19 and TRBJ2-2, with 12 bases matching TRBD2. Germline loops: CDR1 LNHDA, CDR2 SQIVND (reference sequence). The CDR3 has 16 residues. V shed 5 bases and J 5 bases; nucleotides not matched to a gene: 6. In nucleotides, the CDR3 is TGTGCCAGTAGTCGAGCGACTAGCGGGAGAACCGGGGAGCTGTTTTTT. It encodes CASSRATSGRTGELFF.

This clone was counted many times. V usage is TRBV18 and J usage is TRBJ2-5; 7 bases fit TRBD2. Germline V gives CDR1 KGHSH, CDR2 LQKENI. Unmatched junction bases numbered 3, after V lost 3 bases and J lost 2 bases. This CDR3 has 14 residues. The CDR3 here is CASSPRTRQETQYF. The CDR3 nucleotides read TGTGCCAGCTCACCCCGGACTAGGCAAGAGACCCAGTACTTC.

This clone was counted many times. The chain links TRBV5-1 to TRBJ1-4, with no clear D. The CDR3 has 13 residues. Looked up from germline, CDR1 is SGHRS and CDR2 is YFSETQ. Trimming removed 4 bases at V and 8 bases at J, with 12 bases between. As DNA, the CDR3 is TGCGCCAGCAGCGGCGATGTTGGGGAAAAACTGTTTTTT. Translated, it gives CASSGDVGEKLFF.

In its sample, this clone is medium-sized. The chain joins TRBV6-1 to TRBJ2-7, with 12 nucleotides matching TRBD2. CDR1 and CDR2 (germline): MNHNS, SASEGT. This CDR3 is 14 amino acids long. Losses at the gene ends were 8 bases for V and 3 bases for J; bases not matched to a gene: 5. The CDR3 loop is CASRPTSGSYEQYF. DNA of the CDR3: TGTGCCAGCCGTCCGACTAGCGGGAGCTACGAGCAGTACTTC.

This clone has a count of ten or more. This sequence joins TRBV24-1 and TRBJ2-1; 8 nucleotides align to TRBD2. This CDR3 comprises 19 residues. V was pared by 12 bases and J by 5 bases, with 26 bases of the junction left unmatched. The V gene's germline CDR1 is KGHDR and CDR2 SFDVKD. The CDR3 spells CASTRAREASFITHNEQFF. CDR3 nucleotides: TGTGCCTCCACCCGGGCGCGGGAGGCTTCCTTTATTACGCACAATGAGCAGTTCTTC.

Comments on this clone: With a much larger clone just one base away, this may be a read error. V usage is TRBV5-4 and J usage is TRBJ2-2; possibly TRBD1 for D (5 bases). Germline V CDR1 and CDR2: SGHNT, YYREEE (reference sequence). Trimming removed 6 bases from V and 6 bases from J, with 21 bases in between. CDR3 length equals 16 residues. The CDR3 sequence: CASNRPQGLESGELFF. The CDR3 nucleotides read TGTGCCAGCAACCGACCGCAGGGTCTAGAGTCCGGGGAGCTGTTTTTT.

The chain links TRBV5-1 to TRBJ1-2; 11 nucleotides line up with TRBD1. Germline assignment: CDR1 SGHRS and CDR2 YFSETQ. Losses at the gene ends were 1 base for V and 5 bases for J; bases not matched to a gene: 4. This CDR3 has 15 amino acids. CDR3 nucleotides: TGCGCCAGCAGCTTGTCCGGGGACAGGGGGTATGGCTACACCTTC. Translated, it gives CASSLSGDRGYGYTF.

A remark on this clone: A much larger clone lies one base from this, so it may be a read error. Other DNA sequences in this sample translate to the same CDR3. The gene calls are TRBV28 and TRBJ2-3; 12 positions agree with TRBD2. Germline V gene sequence: CDR1 MDHEN, CDR2 SYDVKM. The CDR3 contains 13 residues. After removal of 4 bases from V and 12 bases from J, the junction contained 5 bases not matched to a gene. The CDR3 here is CASSYSSGGGQYF. CDR3 nucleotides: TGTGCCAGCAGTTACTCTAGCGGGGGGGGTCAGTATTTT.